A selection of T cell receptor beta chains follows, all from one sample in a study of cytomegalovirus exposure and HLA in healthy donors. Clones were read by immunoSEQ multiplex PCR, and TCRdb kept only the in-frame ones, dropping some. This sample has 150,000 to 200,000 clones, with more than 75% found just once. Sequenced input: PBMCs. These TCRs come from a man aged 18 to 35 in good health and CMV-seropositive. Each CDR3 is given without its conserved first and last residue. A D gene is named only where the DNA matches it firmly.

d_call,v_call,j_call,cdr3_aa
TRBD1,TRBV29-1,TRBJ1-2,SVAGTGVSRGGYT
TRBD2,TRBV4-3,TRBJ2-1,ASRAAGARNEQF
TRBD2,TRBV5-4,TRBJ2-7,ASSLGGTSGGIPREQY
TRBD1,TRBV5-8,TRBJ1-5,ASSLGGRTGEKPQH
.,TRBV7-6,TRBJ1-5,ASSLGPDNNQPQH
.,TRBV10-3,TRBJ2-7,AISESNGVGREQY
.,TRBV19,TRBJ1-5,ASDRSNQPQH
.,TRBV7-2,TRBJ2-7,ASSTAAYYEQY
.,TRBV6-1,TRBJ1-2,AAAVVFGGSYGYT
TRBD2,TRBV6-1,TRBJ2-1,ASSEGLAGNEQF
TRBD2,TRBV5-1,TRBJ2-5,ASSSERGGLTQY
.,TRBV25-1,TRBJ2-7,ASSGAGQGEY
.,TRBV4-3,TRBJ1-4,ASSQDTGTTNEKLF
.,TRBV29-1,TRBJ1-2,SVTGDGYT
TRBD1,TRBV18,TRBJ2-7,ASSPLRGTGYYEQY
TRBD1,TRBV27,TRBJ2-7,ASGHWDSAYEQY
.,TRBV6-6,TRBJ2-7,ASSAGTKDYEQY
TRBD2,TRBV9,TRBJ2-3,ASSVETSGGTDTQY